Below, 32 T cell receptor beta chains from the same sample are listed, as sequenced in a study of control samples from healthy donors and cancer patients. The protocol was immunoSEQ multiplex PCR, while the TCRdb copy is restricted to in-frame clones and leaves out a portion. In the table there are about 130,000 clones, 92% of which are singletons. What was sequenced was PBMCs. The receptors originated from a man older than 75 with head and neck cancer.

Only one count was recorded for this clone. The V and J genes are TRBV5-1 and TRBJ2-1; maybe TRBD2 (5 bases). V was pared by 4 bases and J by 7 bases, with 12 bases between. Germline CDR1 SGHRS, CDR2 YFSETQ. The length of the CDR3 is 13 residues. The CDR3 loop reads CASSPDSGNEQFF. The CDR3 nucleotides are TGCGCCAGCAGCCCGGACTCGGGGAATGAGCAGTTCTTC.

This chain joins TRBV23-1 and TRBJ2-2, with TRBD1 as a possible D gene (7 bases). TRBV23-1 falls under the ORF class, with uncertain function. The CDR3 contains 17 residues. With 7 bases removed from V and 3 bases from J, the gap between germline ends came to 21 bases. The CDR3 coding sequence is TGCGCCAGCACCGGGGGTATTGACAGGGATTACACCGGGGAGCTGTTTTTT. Amino acids: CASTGGIDRDYTGELFF.

This clone occurred once. J is TRBJ1-6 and V is TRBV6-5, with TRBD1 as a possible D gene (5 bases). The CDR3 extends over 16 amino acids. Germline loops: CDR1 MNHEY, CDR2 SVGAGI. V gave up 3 bases and J gave up 9 bases, with 18 bases separating them. The CDR3 loop reads CASSYNRGQGFSPLHF. In DNA form, the CDR3 reads TGTGCCAGCAGTTATAATCGAGGGCAGGGCTTTTCACCCCTCCACTTT.

This clone turned up a few times. The chain recombines TRBV3-1 (or the pseudogene TRBV3-2) with TRBJ1-4; 8 bases are a match to TRBD1. The CDR3 sequence is 15 residues long. Trimming at V came to 2 bases and at J to 6 bases, leaving 5 bases not matched to a gene. CDR1 is LGHDT and CDR2 is YNNKEL in the germline V gene (reference sequence). In nucleotides, the CDR3 is TGTGCCAGCAGCCAACAGGGGGCGACAGATGAAAAACTGTTTTTT. Its translation: CASSQQGATDEKLFF.

CDR3 loop: CASSLVRRGDTEAFF. The CDR3 DNA reads as TGTGCCAGCAGCTTAGTGCGTCGGGGGGACACTGAAGCTTTCTTT. The chain has TRBV7-2 and TRBJ1-1; maybe TRBD1 (5 bases). The CDR3 is 15 amino acids. Germline CDR1 and CDR2: SGHTA and FQGNSA. Trimming took off 1 base at V and 3 bases at J, with 12 bases between the two ends.

The rearrangement joins TRBV6-2 or TRBV6-3 to TRBJ1-5; TRBD1 matches at 7 bases. Per the germline V gene, CDR1 is MNHEY and CDR2 is SVGEGT. The length of the CDR3 is 14 residues. The J segment lost 7 bases and the V segment lost 2 bases, leaving 5 bases of the junction unmatched. CDR3 DNA sequence: TGTGCCAGCAGTTACAATACAGGGGTCCAGCCCCAGCATTTT. It encodes CASSYNTGVQPQHF.

This rearrangement joins TRBV11-2 to TRBJ1-2, with TRBD1 matching over 9 bases. The V gene's germline CDR1 is SGHAT and CDR2 FQNNGV. V was pared by 5 bases and J by 4 bases, with 8 bases of the junction left unmatched. The CDR3 sequence is 15 residues long. CDR3 protein: CASSIRTGESYGYTF. The DNA of the CDR3 is TGTGCCAGCAGCATTAGGACAGGGGAGAGCTATGGCTACACCTTC.

The V call is TRBV4-1, the J call TRBJ2-3, with D tentatively TRBD2 (5 bases). V was pared by 3 bases and J by 2 bases, with 9 bases between. This CDR3 is built from 14 residues. CDR1 is MGHRA, CDR2 YSYEKL, per germline. DNA of the CDR3: TGCGCCAGCAGCCAGACGGGAAACACAGATACGCAGTATTTT. Translated: CASSQTGNTDTQYF.

The chain has TRBV7-9 and TRBJ2-5, with 9 bases lining up with TRBD2. The germline V gene has CDR1 SEHNR and CDR2 FQNEAQ (reference sequence). This CDR3 has 17 amino acids. J lost 5 bases, V lost 2 bases, and 12 bases had no gene match. CDR3 bases: TGTGCCAGCAGCTTAAGCCTAGCGGGGAACATGGGGGAGACCCAGTACTTC. Residues: CASSLSLAGNMGETQYF.

J is TRBJ2-7 and V is TRBV9; 10 bases are shared with TRBD1. The CDR3 is 14 residues long. Germline CDR1 SGDLS, CDR2 YYNGEE. Trimming removed 3 bases from V and 3 bases from J; junction bases left unmatched: 3. The CDR3 nucleotides read TGTGCCAGCAGCGCCGGGACAGGGGTCTACGAGCAGTACTTC. Translated: CASSAGTGVYEQYF.

The V and J genes are TRBV7-2 and TRBJ1-4; the match to TRBD1 covers 8 bases. From germline, CDR1 is SGHTA and CDR2 FQGNSA. The ends lost 4 bases at V and 5 bases at J; junction bases unmatched: 0. The CDR3 is 13 residues long. The CDR3 here is CASSWTGNEKLFF. The DNA for the CDR3 is TGTGCCAGCAGCTGGACAGGGAATGAAAAACTGTTTTTT.

This rearrangement joins TRBV4-1 to TRBJ1-6; unclear D gene. Germline loops: CDR1 MGHRA, CDR2 YSYEKL. CDR3 size: 12 residues. V was trimmed by 1 base and J by 9 bases, leaving 4 bases between them. The CDR3 spells CASSQGLSPLHF. The CDR3 nucleotides read TGCGCCAGCAGCCAAGGCCTTTCACCCCTCCACTTT.

This clone was counted a single time. This chain joins TRBV5-1 and TRBJ1-2; D possibly corresponds to TRBD1 (5 bases). CDR3 size: 13 residues. Germline CDR1 is SGHRS and CDR2 is YFSETQ. V lost 4 bases and J 5 bases, leaving 12 bases between the germline ends. The CDR3 coding sequence is TGCGCCAGCAGCCCCACGGGGACGTATGGCTACACCTTC. Protein sequence: CASSPTGTYGYTF.

The rearrangement joins TRBV2 to TRBJ2-7; the D is unclear. Trimming left V 5 bases short and J 7 bases short, with 18 bases between. CDR1 and CDR2 (germline): SNHLY, FYNNEI. The CDR3 spans 14 residues. The CDR3 protein is CASSRARPGSEQYF. The CDR3 DNA follows: TGTGCCAGCAGTCGCGCCCGGCCGGGTTCAGAGCAGTACTTC.

The V and J genes are TRBV10-2 and TRBJ1-1, with D unclear. The CDR3 totals 12 residues. Trimming removed 2 bases at V and 8 bases at J, with 9 bases between. Germline CDR1 WSHSY, CDR2 SAAADI. The CDR3 spells CASSEAVREAFF. In nucleotides, the CDR3 is TGCGCCAGCAGTGAGGCGGTCAGGGAAGCTTTCTTT.

The chain employs TRBV7-2 and TRBJ1-5; TRBD1 matches 8 bases. This CDR3 is 15 amino acids long. J lost 4 bases, V lost 5 bases, and 7 bases had no gene match. The germline CDR1 and CDR2 sequences are SGHTA and FQGNSA. The CDR3 loop reads CASSRSGGENQPQHF. The CDR3 region has the DNA TGTGCCAGCAGCCGGTCAGGGGGCGAAAATCAGCCCCAGCATTTT.

The chain combines TRBV5-4 with TRBJ2-1; 7 bases map to TRBD1. V lost 1 base to trimming and J lost 10 bases; unmatched junction nucleotides: 5. Germline V gene data show CDR1 as SGHNT and CDR2 as YYREEE (reference sequence). The CDR3 has 13 residues. CDR3 sequence reads: CASSLSGGGEQFF. The CDR3 nucleotides are TGTGCCAGCAGCTTGTCAGGGGGTGGGGAGCAGTTCTTC.

The chain uses TRBV6-1 and TRBJ1-5, with no clear D. The CDR3 consists of 13 residues. V was cut by 1 base and J by 11 bases, with 12 bases left in between. The germline V gene has CDR1 MNHNS and CDR2 SASEGT. The CDR3 loop reads CASSEEAARTQHF. The CDR3 region has the DNA TGTGCCAGCAGTGAAGAGGCCGCTCGAACCCAGCATTTT.

This clone was seen once. This rearrangement joins TRBV15 to TRBJ2-4; D call uncertain. CDR1 LNHNV and CDR2 YYDKDF come from the germline V gene (reference sequence). The CDR3 length is 18 residues. The ends were cut back, 0 bases at V and 0 bases at J, with 15 bases in the middle. For the CDR3, the DNA is TGTGCCACCAGCAGAGATCTCGGGTCGGAACTAGCCAAAAACATTCAGTACTTC. As protein: CATSRDLGSELAKNIQYF.

This sequence joins TRBV5-4 and TRBJ1-2; D remains unclear. The V and J ends lost 0 bases and 3 bases respectively, with 9 bases between them. The germline gives CDR1 SGHNT, CDR2 YYREEE (reference sequence). The CDR3 consists of 14 residues. The CDR3 spells CASSLVGTDYGYTF. CDR3 sequence (DNA): TGTGCCAGCAGCTTGGTAGGTACGGACTATGGCTACACCTTC.

V usage is TRBV24-1 and J usage is TRBJ2-7; 7 nucleotides line up with TRBD2. Germline values: CDR1 KGHDR, CDR2 SFDVKD. The CDR3 is 14 residues long. J gave up 9 bases and V 5 bases, and 12 bases lay outside the gene matches. CDR3 bases: TGTGCCACCAGTGGGGGGGGACTTTTCCTAGGGCAGTACTTC. It encodes CATSGGGLFLGQYF.

The rearrangement uses TRBV9 and TRBJ2-1; 11 bases agree with TRBD2. The V segment lost 0 bases and the J segment 6 bases; nucleotides outside the gene matches: 14. This CDR3 spans 19 amino acids. Germline V CDR1 and CDR2: SGDLS, YYNGEE. The DNA of the CDR3 is TGTGCCAGCAGCGTAGTGGATAGCGGGAGGGCCATGCTCGGCAATGAGCAGTTCTTC. Translating gives CASSVVDSGRAMLGNEQFF.

The chain employs TRBV4-1 and TRBJ1-1; no definite D call. The CDR3 length is 13 residues. Germline lookup yields CDR1 MGHRA and CDR2 YSYEKL. Trimming took off 1 base at V and 6 bases at J, with 9 bases between the two ends. The CDR3 DNA follows: TGCGCCAGCAGCCAAGTGGCAAATCCTGAAGCTTTCTTT. This encodes CASSQVANPEAFF.

The V gene is TRBV4-1, the J gene TRBJ2-7, with a weak D call TRBD1 (6 bases). V was clipped by 4 bases and J by 0 bases, with 13 bases between them. CDR1 and CDR2 from the germline V gene are MGHRA and YSYEKL. The CDR3 covers 15 residues. The DNA for the CDR3 is TGCGCCAGCAGCCCGCCAGGACAGACCTCCTACGAGCAGTACTTC. Translated: CASSPPGQTSYEQYF.

V usage is TRBV9 and J usage is TRBJ2-2; 9 bases line up with TRBD2. Germline CDR1 SGDLS, CDR2 YYNGEE. Losses at the gene ends were 4 bases for V and 4 bases for J; bases not matched to a gene: 5. The length of the CDR3 is 15 residues. DNA for the CDR3: TGTGCCAGCAGCCGGACTAGCGTAACCACCGGGGAGCTGTTTTTT. It is translated as CASSRTSVTTGELFF.

The genes are TRBV6-9 and TRBJ2-5; possibly TRBD1 or TRBD2 for D (7 bases each). Trimming left V 4 bases short and J 9 bases short, with 21 bases between. This CDR3 is 15 amino acids long. Looked up from germline, CDR1 is MNHGY and CDR2 is SVAAGI. CDR3 amino acids: CASSLGGTVLCPQYF. CDR3 in DNA: TGTGCCAGCAGTTTGGGGGGGACAGTTTTGTGCCCCCAGTACTTC.

The chain employs TRBV21-1 and TRBJ1-2. TRBV21-1 is labeled a pseudogene. The CDR3 is 13 amino acids. The CDR3 region has the DNA TGTGCCAGCTCTGTCTACCTGGACTATGGCTACACCTTC. Its translation: CASSVYLDYGYTF.

The chain links TRBV19 to TRBJ2-7, with 10 bases lining up with TRBD1. CDR3 length equals 15 residues. Germline V CDR1 and CDR2: LNHDA, SQIVND (reference sequence). Germline trimming cut 1 base from V and 2 bases from J; bases unmatched to any gene: 2. DNA of the CDR3: TGTGCCAGTAGTATAGGAGGGACAGGGGCCTACGAGCAGTACTTC. It is translated as CASSIGGTGAYEQYF.

The chain recombines TRBV6-1 with TRBJ2-6; TRBD2 might be the D (6 bases). Trimming pared 3 bases from V and 0 bases from J, leaving 18 bases between. Germline V gives CDR1 MNHNS, CDR2 SASEGT. There are 19 residues in the CDR3. The CDR3: CASSDDKVGGISGANVLTF. CDR3 coding DNA: TGTGCCAGCAGTGACGACAAGGTGGGGGGAATCTCTGGGGCCAACGTCCTGACTTTC.

In its sample, this clone was seen once. V is TRBV7-2 and J is TRBJ2-3, with D maybe TRBD1 (5 bases). Germline CDR1 is SGHTA and CDR2 is FQGNSA. This CDR3 contains 16 residues. V was trimmed by 2 bases and J by 1 base, leaving 13 bases between them. Here the CDR3 DNA reads TGTGCCAGCAGCTTATTCTTAGGGGCAGGCACAGATACGCAGTATTTT. Encoded protein: CASSLFLGAGTDTQYF.

CDR3 sequence: CASSEAREQYYGYTF. In DNA form, the CDR3 reads TGTGCCAGCAGTGAAGCGCGGGAACAGTACTATGGCTACACCTTC. The chain recombines TRBV2 with TRBJ1-2, with unresolved D. V lost 0 bases and J lost 3, with 11 bases in between. This CDR3 has 15 residues. Germline loops: CDR1 SNHLY, CDR2 FYNNEI.

The chain is built from TRBV5-1 and TRBJ1-6; TRBD1 might be the D (5 bases). This CDR3 has 16 amino acids. From germline, CDR1 is SGHRS and CDR2 YFSETQ. Trimming pared 4 bases from V and 1 base from J, leaving 12 bases between. The CDR3 sequence: CASSLAGKSYNSPLHF. CDR3 nucleotide sequence: TGCGCCAGCAGCCTCGCAGGGAAGTCCTATAATTCACCCCTCCACTTT. The full variable domain, in which reference TRBV5-1 and TRBJ1-6 provide the parts outside the CDR3, is KAGVTQTPRYLIKTRGQQVTLSCSPISGHRSVSWYQQTPGQGLQFLFEYFSETQRNKGNFPGRFSGRQFSNSRSEMNVSTLELGDSALYLCASSLAGKSYNSPLHFGNGTRLTVT.